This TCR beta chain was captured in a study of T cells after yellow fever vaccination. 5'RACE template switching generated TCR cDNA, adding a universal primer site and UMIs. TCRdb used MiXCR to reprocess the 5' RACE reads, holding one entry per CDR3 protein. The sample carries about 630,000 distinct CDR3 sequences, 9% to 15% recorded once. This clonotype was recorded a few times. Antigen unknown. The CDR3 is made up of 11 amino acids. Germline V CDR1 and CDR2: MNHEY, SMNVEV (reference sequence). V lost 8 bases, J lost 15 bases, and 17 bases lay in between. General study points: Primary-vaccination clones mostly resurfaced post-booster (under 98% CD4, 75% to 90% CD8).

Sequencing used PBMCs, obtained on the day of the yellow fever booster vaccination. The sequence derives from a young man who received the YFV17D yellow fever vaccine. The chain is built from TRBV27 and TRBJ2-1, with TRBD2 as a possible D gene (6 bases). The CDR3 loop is CASGGWREPFF. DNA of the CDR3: TGTGCCAGCGGGGGGTGGAGGGAACCGTTCTTC.